The clone carrying this T cell receptor (beta chain) has a handful of counts. Its antigen is undetermined. TCRdb passed the RT-PCR reads through MiXCR, listing each CDR3 protein once. Among about 570,000 distinct CDR3 sequences listed, about 11% were seen once. This specimen belongs to a study of response to subunit inactivated influenza vaccine. General study findings and limits: Few additional T cells are recruited per seasonal influenza vaccination, authors suggested.

The same data also contributed to another study, on T cells expressing NK-cell markers. From that paper: The authors made TCR beta cDNA libraries by 5'RACE template switching. This switching added a universal primer site and UMIs. In four donors, these clonotypes also led the CD3+CD56-NKG2C+ fraction. The study did not resolve the HCMV specificity of expanded NKG2C+ T cell clones.

This TCR derives from a man aged 50 to 60 who received an inactivated influenza vaccine. Sequenced here: PBMCs from blood, sampled on the day of vaccination.

The CDR3 sequence is CASSQDTAGNTEAFF. CDR3 bases: TGCGCCAGCAGCCAAGATACGGCAGGGAACACTGAAGCTTTCTTT. V is TRBV4-3 and J is TRBJ1-1, with D unclear. Germline V gene data show CDR1 as LGHNA and CDR2 as YSLEER. This CDR3 has 15 residues. V was shortened by 0 bases and J by 1 base, with 9 bases between the two germline ends.